The source of this T cell receptor beta chain is a study of identical twins. The donor group consisted entirely of healthy Caucasians. TCRdb re-called the 5' RACE reads with MiXCR, one entry per CDR3 protein. Of 700,000 or so distinct CDR3 sequences detected, approximately 22% appear once; the ten largest clones hold roughly 4.3%. Germline values: CDR1 LGHNA, CDR2 YSLEER. CDR3 length: 13 amino acids. Trimming shortened V by 6 bases and J by 8 bases, and 14 bases separated the two germline ends. This sample was also put to use in a study of T cells expressing NK-cell markers. According to that study: Source material for TCR beta repertoires consisted of sorted CD3+CD56+NKG2C+, CD3+CD56+NKG2C- and CD3+CD56-NKG2C+ T cells. In the group of eight sequenced donors, seven were HCMV-seropositive and one was seronegative.

This TCR was sampled from a woman between 18 and 30 years old in good health. The chain links TRBV4-3 to TRBJ1-5; D perhaps matches TRBD1 (6 bases). Sequences were obtained from PBMCs. CDR3 residues: CASSPLGGKPQHF. As DNA, the CDR3 is TGCGCCAGCAGTCCCCTGGGGGGCAAGCCCCAGCATTTT.